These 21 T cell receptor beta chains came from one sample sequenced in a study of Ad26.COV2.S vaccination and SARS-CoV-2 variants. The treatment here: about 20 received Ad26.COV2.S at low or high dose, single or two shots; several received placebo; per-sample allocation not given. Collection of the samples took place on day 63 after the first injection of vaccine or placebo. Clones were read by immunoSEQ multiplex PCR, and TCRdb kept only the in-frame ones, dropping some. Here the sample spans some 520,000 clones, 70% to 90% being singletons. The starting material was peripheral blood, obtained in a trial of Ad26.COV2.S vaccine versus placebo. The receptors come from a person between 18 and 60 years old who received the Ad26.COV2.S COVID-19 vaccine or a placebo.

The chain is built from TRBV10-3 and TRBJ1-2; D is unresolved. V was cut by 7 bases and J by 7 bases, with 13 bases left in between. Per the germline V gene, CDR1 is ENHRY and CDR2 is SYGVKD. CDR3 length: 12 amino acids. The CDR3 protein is CAIMVVGGGYTF. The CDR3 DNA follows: TGTGCCATCATGGTTGTGGGAGGTGGCTACACCTTC.

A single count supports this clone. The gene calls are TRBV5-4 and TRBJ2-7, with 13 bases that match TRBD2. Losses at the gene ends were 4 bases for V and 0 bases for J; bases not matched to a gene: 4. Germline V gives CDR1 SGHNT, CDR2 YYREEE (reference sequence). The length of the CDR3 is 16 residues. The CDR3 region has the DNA TGTGCCAGCAGCGCCGGGACTAGCGGGATCTCCTACGAGCAGTACTTC. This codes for CASSAGTSGISYEQYF.

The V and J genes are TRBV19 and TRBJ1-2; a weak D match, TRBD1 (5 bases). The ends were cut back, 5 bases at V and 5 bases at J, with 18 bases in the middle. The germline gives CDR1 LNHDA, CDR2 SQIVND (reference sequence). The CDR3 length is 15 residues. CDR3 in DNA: TGTGCCAGTAGTGGGTCAGGGAAGGGACTGTATGGCTACACCTTC. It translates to CASSGSGKGLYGYTF.

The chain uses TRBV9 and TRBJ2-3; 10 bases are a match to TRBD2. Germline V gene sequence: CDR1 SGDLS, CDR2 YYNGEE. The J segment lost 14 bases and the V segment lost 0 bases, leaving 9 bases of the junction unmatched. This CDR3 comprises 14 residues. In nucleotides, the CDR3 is TGTGCCAGCAGCGTAGAAGCGGGAGGGCCGATGCGGTATTTT. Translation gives CASSVEAGGPMRYF. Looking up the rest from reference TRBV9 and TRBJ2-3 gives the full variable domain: DSGVTQTPKHLITATGQRVTLRCSPRSGDLSVYWYQQSLDQGLQFLIQYYNGEERAKGNILERFSAQQFPDLHSELNLSSLELGDSALYFCASSVEAGGPMRYFGPGTRLTVL.

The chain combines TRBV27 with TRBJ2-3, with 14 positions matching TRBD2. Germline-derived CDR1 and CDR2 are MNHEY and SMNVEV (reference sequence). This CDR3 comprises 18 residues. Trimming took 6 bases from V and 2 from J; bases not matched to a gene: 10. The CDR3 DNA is TGTGCCAGCAGAATTAAGCCGGGACTAGCGGGAGACACAGATACGCAGTATTTT. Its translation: CASRIKPGLAGDTDTQYF.

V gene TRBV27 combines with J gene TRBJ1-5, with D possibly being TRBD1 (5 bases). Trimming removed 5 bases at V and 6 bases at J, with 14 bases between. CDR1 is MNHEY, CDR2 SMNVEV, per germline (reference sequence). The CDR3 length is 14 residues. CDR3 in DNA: TGTGCCAGCAGTGCGCAGGGCGGGGGTCAGCCCCAGCATTTT. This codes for CASSAQGGGQPQHF.

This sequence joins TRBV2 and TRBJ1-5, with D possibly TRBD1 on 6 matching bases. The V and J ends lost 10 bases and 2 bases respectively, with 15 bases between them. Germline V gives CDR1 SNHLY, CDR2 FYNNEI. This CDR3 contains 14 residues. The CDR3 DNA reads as TGTGCCACCGGAACAGGGTTTGGCAATCAGCCCCAGCATTTT. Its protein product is CATGTGFGNQPQHF.

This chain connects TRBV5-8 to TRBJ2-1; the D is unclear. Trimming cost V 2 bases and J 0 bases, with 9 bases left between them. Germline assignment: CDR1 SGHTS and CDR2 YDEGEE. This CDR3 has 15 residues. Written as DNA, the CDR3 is TGTGCCAGCAGCTTCAACATTCTCTCCTACAATGAGCAGTTCTTC. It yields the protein CASSFNILSYNEQFF.

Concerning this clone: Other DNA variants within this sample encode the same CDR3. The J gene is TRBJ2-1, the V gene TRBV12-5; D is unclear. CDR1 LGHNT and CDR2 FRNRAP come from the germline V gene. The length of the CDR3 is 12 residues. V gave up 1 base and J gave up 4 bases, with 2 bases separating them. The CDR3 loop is CASGLGYNEQFF. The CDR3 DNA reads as TGTGCTAGTGGTTTGGGTTACAATGAGCAGTTCTTC.

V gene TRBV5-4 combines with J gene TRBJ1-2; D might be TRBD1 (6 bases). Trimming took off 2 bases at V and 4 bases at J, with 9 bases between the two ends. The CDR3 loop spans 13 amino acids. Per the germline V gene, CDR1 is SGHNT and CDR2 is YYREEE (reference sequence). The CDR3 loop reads CASSLRGAYGYTF. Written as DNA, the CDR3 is TGTGCCAGCAGCTTAAGGGGGGCCTATGGCTACACCTTC.

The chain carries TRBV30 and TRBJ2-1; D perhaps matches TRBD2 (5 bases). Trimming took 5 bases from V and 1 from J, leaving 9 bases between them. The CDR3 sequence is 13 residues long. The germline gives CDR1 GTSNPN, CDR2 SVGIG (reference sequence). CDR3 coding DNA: TGTGCCTGGGATCCGGGATCCTACAATGAGCAGTTCTTC. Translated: CAWDPGSYNEQFF.

CDR3 region: CASSPMTGGRGEQYF. CDR3 nucleotides: TGTGCCAGCAGTCCAATGACAGGGGGCCGTGGCGAGCAGTACTTC. This sequence joins TRBV27 and TRBJ2-7, with 10 positions matching TRBD1. J was trimmed by 6 bases and V by 5 bases; bases with no gene match: 10. Germline V gives CDR1 MNHEY, CDR2 SMNVEV (reference sequence). CDR3 length: 15 residues.

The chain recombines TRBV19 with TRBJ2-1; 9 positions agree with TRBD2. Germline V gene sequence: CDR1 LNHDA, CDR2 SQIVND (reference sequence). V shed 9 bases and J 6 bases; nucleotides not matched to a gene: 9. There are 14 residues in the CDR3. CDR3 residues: CASSLAGFPNEQFF. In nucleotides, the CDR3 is TGTGCCAGCTCACTAGCGGGCTTCCCCAATGAGCAGTTCTTC.

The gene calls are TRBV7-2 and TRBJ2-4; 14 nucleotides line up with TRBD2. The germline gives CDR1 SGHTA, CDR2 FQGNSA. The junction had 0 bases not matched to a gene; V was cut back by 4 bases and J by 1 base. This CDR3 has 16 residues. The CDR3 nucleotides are TGTGCCAGCAGCTGGACTAGCGGGAGGGCCAAAAACATTCAGTACTTC. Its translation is CASSWTSGRAKNIQYF.

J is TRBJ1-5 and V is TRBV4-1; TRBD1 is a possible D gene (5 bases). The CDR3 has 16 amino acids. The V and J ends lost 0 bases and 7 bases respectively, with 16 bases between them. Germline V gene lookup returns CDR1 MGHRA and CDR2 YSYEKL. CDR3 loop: CASSQEVGGRRQPQHF. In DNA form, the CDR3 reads TGCGCCAGCAGCCAAGAGGTGGGGGGACGGAGGCAGCCCCAGCATTTT.

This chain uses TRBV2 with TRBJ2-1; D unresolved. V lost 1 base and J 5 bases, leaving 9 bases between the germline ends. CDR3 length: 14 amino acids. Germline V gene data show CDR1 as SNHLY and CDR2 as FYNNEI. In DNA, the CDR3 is TGTGCCAGCAGTGAAGGGTTGCGACACAATGAGCAGTTCTTC. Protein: CASSEGLRHNEQFF.

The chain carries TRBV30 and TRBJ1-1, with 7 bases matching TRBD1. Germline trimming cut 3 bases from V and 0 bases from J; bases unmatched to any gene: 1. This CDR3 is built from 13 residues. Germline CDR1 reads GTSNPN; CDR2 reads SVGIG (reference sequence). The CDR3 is CAWRTGLNTEAFF. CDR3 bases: TGTGCCTGGAGGACAGGGTTGAACACTGAAGCTTTCTTT.

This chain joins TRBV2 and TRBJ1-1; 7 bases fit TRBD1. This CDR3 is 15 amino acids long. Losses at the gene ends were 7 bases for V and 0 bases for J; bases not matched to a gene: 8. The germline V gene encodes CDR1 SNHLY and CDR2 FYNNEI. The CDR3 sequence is CASKREGQLNTEAFF. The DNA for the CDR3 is TGTGCCAGCAAGCGAGAGGGACAGTTGAACACTGAAGCTTTCTTT.

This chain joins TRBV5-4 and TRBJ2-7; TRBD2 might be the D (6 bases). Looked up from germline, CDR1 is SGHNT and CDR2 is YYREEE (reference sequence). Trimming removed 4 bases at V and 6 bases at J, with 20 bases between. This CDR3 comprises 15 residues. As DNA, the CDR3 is TGTGCCAGCAGCCACTCAGTTGGGACTTTCAGCGAGCAGTACTTC. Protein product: CASSHSVGTFSEQYF. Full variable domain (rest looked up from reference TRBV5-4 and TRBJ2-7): ETGVTQSPTHLIKTRGQQVTLRCSSQSGHNTVSWYQQALGQGPQFIFQYYREEENGRGNFPPRFSGLQFPNYSSELNVNALELDDSALYLCASSHSVGTFSEQYFGPGTRLTVT.

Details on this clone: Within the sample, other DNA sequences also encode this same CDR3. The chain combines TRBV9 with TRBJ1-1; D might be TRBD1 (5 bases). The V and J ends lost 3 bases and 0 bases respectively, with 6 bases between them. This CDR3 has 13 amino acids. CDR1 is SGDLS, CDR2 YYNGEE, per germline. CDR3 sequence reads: CASSAGLNTEAFF. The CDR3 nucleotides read TGTGCCAGCAGCGCAGGGCTGAACACTGAAGCTTTCTTT. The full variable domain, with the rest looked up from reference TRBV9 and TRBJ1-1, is DSGVTQTPKHLITATGQRVTLRCSPRSGDLSVYWYQQSLDQGLQFLIQYYNGEERAKGNILERFSAQQFPDLHSELNLSSLELGDSALYFCASSAGLNTEAFFGQGTRLTVV.

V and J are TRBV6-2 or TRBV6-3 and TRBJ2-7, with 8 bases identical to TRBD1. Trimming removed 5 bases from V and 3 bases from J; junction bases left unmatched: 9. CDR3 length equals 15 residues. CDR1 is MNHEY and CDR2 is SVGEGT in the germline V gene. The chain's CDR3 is CASSTPGQGVYEQYF. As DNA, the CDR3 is TGTGCCAGCAGTACCCCCGGACAGGGAGTCTACGAGCAGTACTTC.